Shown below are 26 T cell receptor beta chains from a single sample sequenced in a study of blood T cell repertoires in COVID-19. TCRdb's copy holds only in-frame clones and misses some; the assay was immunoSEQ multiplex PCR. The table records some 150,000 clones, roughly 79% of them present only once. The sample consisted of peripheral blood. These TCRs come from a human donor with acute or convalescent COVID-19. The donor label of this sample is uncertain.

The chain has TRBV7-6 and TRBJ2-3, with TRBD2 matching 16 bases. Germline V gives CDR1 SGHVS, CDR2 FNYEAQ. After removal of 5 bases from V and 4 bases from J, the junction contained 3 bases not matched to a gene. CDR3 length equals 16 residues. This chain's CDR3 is CASSRGLAGGPDTQYF. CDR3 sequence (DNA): TGTGCCAGCAGCCGGGGACTAGCGGGGGGGCCAGATACGCAGTATTTT.

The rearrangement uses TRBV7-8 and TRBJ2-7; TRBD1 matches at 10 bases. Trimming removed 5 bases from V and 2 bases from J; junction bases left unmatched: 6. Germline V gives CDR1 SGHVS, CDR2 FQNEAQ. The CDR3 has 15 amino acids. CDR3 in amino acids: CASSAGTGVAYEQYV. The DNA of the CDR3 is TGTGCCAGCAGCGCCGGGACAGGGGTGGCCTACGAGCAGTACGTC.

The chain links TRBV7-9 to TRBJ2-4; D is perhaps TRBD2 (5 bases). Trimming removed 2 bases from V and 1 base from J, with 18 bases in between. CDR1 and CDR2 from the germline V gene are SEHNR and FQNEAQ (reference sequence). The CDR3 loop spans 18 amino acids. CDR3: CASSLNRDPEEAKNIQYF. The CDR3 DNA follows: TGTGCCAGCAGCTTAAACAGAGATCCGGAGGAGGCCAAAAACATTCAGTACTTC.

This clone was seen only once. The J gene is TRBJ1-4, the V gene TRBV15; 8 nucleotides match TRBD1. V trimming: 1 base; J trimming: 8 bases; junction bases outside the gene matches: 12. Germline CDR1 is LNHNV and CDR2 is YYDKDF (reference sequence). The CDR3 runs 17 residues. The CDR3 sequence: CATSRVSSGTGGEKLFF. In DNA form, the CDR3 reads TGTGCCACCAGCAGAGTTAGCTCCGGGACAGGAGGAGAAAAACTGTTTTTT.

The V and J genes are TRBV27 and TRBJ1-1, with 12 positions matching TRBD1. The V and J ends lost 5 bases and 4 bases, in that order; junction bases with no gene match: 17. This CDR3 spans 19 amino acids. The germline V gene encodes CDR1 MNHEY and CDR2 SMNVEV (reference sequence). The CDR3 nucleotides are TGTGCCAGCAGTACCAAGGGGACAGGGGGCAGGCCTCGAGGCACTGAAGCTTTCTTT. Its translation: CASSTKGTGGRPRGTEAFF.

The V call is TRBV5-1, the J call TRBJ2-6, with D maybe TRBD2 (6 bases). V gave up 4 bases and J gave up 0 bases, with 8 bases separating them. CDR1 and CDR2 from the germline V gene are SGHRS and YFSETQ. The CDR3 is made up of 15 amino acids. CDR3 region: CASSRGSSGANVLTF. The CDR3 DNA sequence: TGCGCCAGCAGCCGGGGGAGCTCTGGGGCCAACGTCCTGACTTTC.

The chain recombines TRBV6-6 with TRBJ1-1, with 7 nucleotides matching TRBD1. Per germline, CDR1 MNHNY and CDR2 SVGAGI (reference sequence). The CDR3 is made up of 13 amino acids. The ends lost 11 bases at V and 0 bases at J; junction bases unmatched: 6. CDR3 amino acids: CAGRQGMNTEAFF. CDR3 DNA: TGTGCCGGAAGACAGGGAATGAACACTGAAGCTTTCTTT.

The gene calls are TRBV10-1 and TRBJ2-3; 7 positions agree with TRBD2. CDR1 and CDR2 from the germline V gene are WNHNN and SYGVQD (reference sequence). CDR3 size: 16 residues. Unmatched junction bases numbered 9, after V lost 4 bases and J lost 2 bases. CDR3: CASSAPSTSLTDTQYF. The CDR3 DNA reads TGCGCCAGCAGTGCCCCCTCGACTAGCCTCACAGATACGCAGTATTTT.

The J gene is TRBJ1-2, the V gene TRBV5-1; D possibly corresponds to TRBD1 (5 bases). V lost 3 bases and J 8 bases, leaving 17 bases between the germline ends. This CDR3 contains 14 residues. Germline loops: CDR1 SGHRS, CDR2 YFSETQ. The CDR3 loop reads CASSWGGAGDGYTF. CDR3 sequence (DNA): TGCGCCAGCAGCTGGGGCGGGGCCGGGGACGGCTACACCTTC.

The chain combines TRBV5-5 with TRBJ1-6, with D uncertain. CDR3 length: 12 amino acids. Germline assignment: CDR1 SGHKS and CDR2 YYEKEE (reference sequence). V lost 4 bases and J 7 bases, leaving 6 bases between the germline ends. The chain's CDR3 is CASSLPNSPLHF. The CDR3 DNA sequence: TGTGCCAGCAGCCTACCGAATTCACCCCTCCACTTT.

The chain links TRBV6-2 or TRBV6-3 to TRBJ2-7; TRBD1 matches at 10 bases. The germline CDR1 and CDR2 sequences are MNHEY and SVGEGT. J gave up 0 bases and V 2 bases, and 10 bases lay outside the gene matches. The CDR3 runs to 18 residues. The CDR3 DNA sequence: TGTGCCAGCAGTTACGAGACAGGGGGCTTCTACAGCTCCTACGAGCAGTACTTC. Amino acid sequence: CASSYETGGFYSSYEQYF.

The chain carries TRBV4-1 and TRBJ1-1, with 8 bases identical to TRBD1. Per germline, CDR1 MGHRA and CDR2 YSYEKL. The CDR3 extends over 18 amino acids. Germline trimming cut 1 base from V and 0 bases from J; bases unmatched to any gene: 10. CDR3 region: CASSQVGRTGFMNTEAFF. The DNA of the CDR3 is TGCGCCAGCAGCCAAGTGGGAAGGACAGGGTTTATGAACACTGAAGCTTTCTTT.

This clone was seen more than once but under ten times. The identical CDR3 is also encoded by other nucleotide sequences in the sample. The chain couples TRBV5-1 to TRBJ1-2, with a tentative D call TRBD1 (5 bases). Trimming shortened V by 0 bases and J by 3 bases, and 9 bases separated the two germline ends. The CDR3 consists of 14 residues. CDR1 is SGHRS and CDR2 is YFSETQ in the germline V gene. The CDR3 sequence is CASSLEGADYGYTF. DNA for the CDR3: TGCGCCAGCAGCTTGGAAGGGGCGGACTATGGCTACACCTTC.

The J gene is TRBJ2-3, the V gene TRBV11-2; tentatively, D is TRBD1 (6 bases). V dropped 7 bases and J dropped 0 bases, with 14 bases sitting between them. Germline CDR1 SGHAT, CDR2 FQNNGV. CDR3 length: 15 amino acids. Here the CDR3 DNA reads TGTGCCAGCACCCCACAGGGTGTCAGCACAGATACGCAGTATTTT. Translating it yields CASTPQGVSTDTQYF.

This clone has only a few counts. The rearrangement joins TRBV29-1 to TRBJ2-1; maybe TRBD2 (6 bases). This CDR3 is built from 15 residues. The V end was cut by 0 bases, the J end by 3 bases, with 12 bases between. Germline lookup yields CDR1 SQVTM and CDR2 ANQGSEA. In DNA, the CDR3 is TGCAGCGTTGAAGATTGGGGGGAAGACTACAATGAGCAGTTCTTC. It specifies CSVEDWGEDYNEQFF.

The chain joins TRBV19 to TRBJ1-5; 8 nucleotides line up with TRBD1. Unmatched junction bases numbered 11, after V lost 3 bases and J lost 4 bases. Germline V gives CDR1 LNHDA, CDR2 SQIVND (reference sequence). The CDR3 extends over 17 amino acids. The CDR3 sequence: CASSIIGTGTGNQPQHF. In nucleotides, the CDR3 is TGTGCCAGTAGTATCATTGGTACCGGGACAGGTAATCAGCCCCAGCATTTT. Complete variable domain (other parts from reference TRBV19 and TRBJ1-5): DGGITQSPKYLFRKEGQNVTLSCEQNLNHDAMYWYRQDPGQGLRLIYYSQIVNDFQKGDIAEGYSVSREKKESFPLTVTSAQKNPTAFYLCASSIIGTGTGNQPQHFGDGTRLSIL.

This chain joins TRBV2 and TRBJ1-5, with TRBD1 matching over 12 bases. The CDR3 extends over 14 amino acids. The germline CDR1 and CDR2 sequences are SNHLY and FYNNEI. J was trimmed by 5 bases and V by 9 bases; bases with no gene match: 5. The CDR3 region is CASRGTGGYQPQHF. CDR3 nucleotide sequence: TGTGCCAGTAGGGGGACAGGGGGCTATCAGCCCCAGCATTTT.

CDR3 DNA: TGTGCCAGCAGCTTAAAGGGGCCGAACACTGAAGCTTTCTTT. Its translation: CASSLKGPNTEAFF. J is TRBJ1-1 and V is TRBV11-2; D is possibly TRBD1 (5 bases). Germline CDR1 and CDR2: SGHAT and FQNNGV. This CDR3 is 14 amino acids long. The V and J ends lost 2 bases and 1 base respectively, with 8 bases between them.

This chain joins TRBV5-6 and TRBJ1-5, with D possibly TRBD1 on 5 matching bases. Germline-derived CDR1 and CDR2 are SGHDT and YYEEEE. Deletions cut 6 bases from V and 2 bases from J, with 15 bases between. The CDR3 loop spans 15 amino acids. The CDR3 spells CASTLGGGGNQPQHF. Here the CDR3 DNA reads TGTGCCAGCACCCTGGGGGGTGGTGGCAATCAGCCCCAGCATTTT.

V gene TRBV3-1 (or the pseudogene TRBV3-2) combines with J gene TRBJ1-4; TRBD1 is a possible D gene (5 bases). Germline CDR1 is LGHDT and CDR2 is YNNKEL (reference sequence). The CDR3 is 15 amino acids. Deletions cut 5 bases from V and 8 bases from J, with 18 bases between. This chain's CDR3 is CASSSAGAGGEKLFF. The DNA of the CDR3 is TGTGCCAGCAGCTCCGCTGGGGCCGGCGGAGAAAAACTGTTTTTT.

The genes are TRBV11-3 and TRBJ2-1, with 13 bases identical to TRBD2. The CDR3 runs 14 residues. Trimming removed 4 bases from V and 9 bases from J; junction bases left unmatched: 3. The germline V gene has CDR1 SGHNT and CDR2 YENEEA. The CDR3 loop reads CASSSRTSGGEQFF. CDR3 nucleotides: TGTGCCAGCAGCTCTCGGACTAGCGGGGGTGAGCAGTTCTTC. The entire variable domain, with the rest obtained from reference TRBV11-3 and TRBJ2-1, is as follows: EAGVVQSPRYKIIEKKQPVAFWCNPISGHNTLYWYLQNLGQGPELLIRYENEEAVDDSQLPKDRFSAERLKGVDSTLKIQPAELGDSAVYLCASSSRTSGGEQFFGPGTRLTVL.

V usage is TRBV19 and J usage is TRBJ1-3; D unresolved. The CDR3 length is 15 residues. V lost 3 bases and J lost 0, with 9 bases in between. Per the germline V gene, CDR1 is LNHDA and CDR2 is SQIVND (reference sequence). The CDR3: CASSIGRFSGNTIYF. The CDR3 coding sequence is TGTGCCAGTAGTATTGGCAGATTCTCTGGAAACACCATATATTTT.

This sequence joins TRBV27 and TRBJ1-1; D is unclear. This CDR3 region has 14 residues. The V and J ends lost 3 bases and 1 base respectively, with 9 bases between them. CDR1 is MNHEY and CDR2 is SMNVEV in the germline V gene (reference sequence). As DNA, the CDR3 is TGTGCCAGCAGTTTGTATCCGGGGAACACTGAAGCTTTCTTT. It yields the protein CASSLYPGNTEAFF.

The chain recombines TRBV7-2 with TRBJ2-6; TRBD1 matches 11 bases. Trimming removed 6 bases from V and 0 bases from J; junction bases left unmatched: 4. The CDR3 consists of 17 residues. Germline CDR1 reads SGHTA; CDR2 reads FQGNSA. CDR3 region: CASRRTGGYSGANVLTF. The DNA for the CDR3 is TGTGCCAGCAGGCGGACAGGGGGCTACTCTGGGGCCAACGTCCTGACTTTC.

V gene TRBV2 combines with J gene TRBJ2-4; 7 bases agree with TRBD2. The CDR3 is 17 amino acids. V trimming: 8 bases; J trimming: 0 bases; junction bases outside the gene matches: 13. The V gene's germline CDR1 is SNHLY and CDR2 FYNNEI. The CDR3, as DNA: TGTGCCAGCCGGAGGCTAGCGGATTCTCTAGCCAAAAACATTCAGTACTTC. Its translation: CASRRLADSLAKNIQYF. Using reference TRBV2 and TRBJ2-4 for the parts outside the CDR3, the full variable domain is EPEVTQTPSHQVTQMGQEVILRCVPISNHLYFYWYRQILGQKVEFLVSFYNNEISEKSEIFDDQFSVERPDGSNFTLKIRSTKLEDSAMYFCASRRLADSLAKNIQYFGAGTRLSVL.

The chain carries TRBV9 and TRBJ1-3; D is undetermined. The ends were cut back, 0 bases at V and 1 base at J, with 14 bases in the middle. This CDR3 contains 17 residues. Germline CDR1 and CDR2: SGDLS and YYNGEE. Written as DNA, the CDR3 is TGTGCCAGCAGCGTAGGAACCTCCCCGAGGTCTGGAAACACCATATATTTT. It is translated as CASSVGTSPRSGNTIYF.